These T cell receptor beta chains were read from a single sample in a study of shared clonotypes between healthy human individuals. Libraries were prepared by immunoSEQ multiplex PCR; TCRdb keeps only in-frame clonotypes and omits some of them. The data contain millions of clones, 90% to 95% of them singletons. The sequencing sample was made of naive CD4+ T cells sorted from blood. Source of these receptors: a man between 18 and 35 years old in good health. The CDR3 runs from the conserved cysteine through the conserved F or W. The order of the fields is CDR3 protein, CDR3 DNA, J gene, D gene, clone size, V gene. A D gene is named only where the DNA matches it firmly. A row's size may be missing; if present it is once, few, many or a size class.

CASSSYVRERNTIYF TGTGCCAGCAGCTCCTACGTCAGGGAAAGAAACACCATATATTTT TRBJ1-3 . . TRBV7-2
CASKVEDRANEAFF TGTGCCAGCAAGGTTGAGGACAGGGCGAATGAAGCTTTCTTT TRBJ1-1 TRBD1 once TRBV2
CASSYTRGLLSNQPQHF TGTGCCAGCAGCTATACCCGGGGCTTGCTAAGCAATCAGCCCCAGCATTTT TRBJ1-5 . . TRBV28
CASSYGGVGRETQYF TGTGCCAGCAGTTATGGGGGAGTCGGTAGAGAGACCCAGTACTTC TRBJ2-5 . . TRBV6-5
CASSSDSGGAVEQYF TGTGCCAGCAGTTCTGATAGCGGGGGGGCCGTCGAGCAGTACTTC TRBJ2-7 TRBD2 . TRBV2
CASSEATRGRTQETQYF TGTGCCAGCAGTGAAGCGACGAGGGGACGGACACAAGAGACCCAGTACTTC TRBJ2-5 . . TRBV6-1
CASSKTSGGYNEQFF TGTGCCAGCAGCAAGACTAGCGGGGGGTACAATGAGCAGTTCTTC TRBJ2-1 TRBD2 . TRBV27
CASSPDNGMGEQFF TGCGCCAGCAGCCCGGACAACGGCATGGGTGAGCAGTTCTTC TRBJ2-1 . . TRBV5-1
CASGQSSGNTIYF TGTGCCAGCGGACAGAGCTCTGGAAACACCATATATTTT TRBJ1-3 . . TRBV6-6
CAISESPGTAFLPYEQYF TGTGCCATCAGTGAGTCCCCCGGGACAGCATTTTTACCCTACGAGCAGTACTTC TRBJ2-7 TRBD1 . TRBV10-3
CASSHWTSTDTQYF TGTGCCAGCAGTCACTGGACTAGCACAGATACGCAGTATTTT TRBJ2-3 . . TRBV6-5
CASSTGDSGNTIYF TGTGCCAGCAGCACAGGGGACTCTGGAAACACCATATATTTT TRBJ1-3 TRBD1 . TRBV7-9
CASTPCGVEPHIYSPLHF TGTGCCAGCACCCCGTGTGGGGTCGAGCCTCATATATATTCACCCCTCCACTTT TRBJ1-6 . . TRBV6-4
CASSLTSGTGIDKLFF TGTGCCAGCAGCTTAACGTCCGGGACAGGGATTGACAAACTGTTTTTT TRBJ1-4 TRBD1 . TRBV11-2